This TCR beta chain is drawn from a study of blood T cell repertoires in COVID-19. Study context: Nucleic acid was either cDNA or gDNA, and it came from T cells, B-cell-depleted T cells, or PBMCs.

In the authors' workflow: Estimation of nucleated cell counts was performed using reference gene primer amplification. Repertoires were generated with immunoSEQ multiplex PCR, while TCRdb's copy carries only in-frame clones and drops some. V and J calls plus clone size are reproduced from that table; the DNA served to infer D and trimming. The data show roughly 230,000 clones, with more than 80% seen just once and over 4.5% held by the top ten. This CDR3 has 14 residues. CDR1 and CDR2 from the germline V gene are MNHNY and SVGAGI (reference sequence). V shed 3 bases and J 7 bases; nucleotides not matched to a gene: 9.

The sequence was collected from a human donor in a cohort sampled during active COVID-19. The sample was peripheral blood. The chain links TRBV6-6 to TRBJ2-7; 7 bases are a match to TRBD1. The DNA of the CDR3 is TGTGCCAGCAGTTATGGCAGGGGGACGCTGGAGCAGTACTTC. It is translated as CASSYGRGTLEQYF.